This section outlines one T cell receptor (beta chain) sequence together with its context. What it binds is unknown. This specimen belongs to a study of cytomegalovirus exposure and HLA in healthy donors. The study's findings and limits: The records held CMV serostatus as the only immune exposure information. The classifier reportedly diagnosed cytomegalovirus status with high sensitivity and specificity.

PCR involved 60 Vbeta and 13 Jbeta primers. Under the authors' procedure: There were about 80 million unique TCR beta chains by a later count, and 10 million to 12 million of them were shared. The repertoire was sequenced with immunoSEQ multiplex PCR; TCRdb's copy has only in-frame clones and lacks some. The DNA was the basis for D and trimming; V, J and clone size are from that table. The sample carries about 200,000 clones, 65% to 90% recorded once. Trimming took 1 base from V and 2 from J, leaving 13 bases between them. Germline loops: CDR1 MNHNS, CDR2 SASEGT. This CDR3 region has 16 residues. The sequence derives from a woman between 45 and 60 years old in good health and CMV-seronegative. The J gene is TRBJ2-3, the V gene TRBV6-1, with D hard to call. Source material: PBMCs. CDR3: CASSEDEDIPTDTQYF. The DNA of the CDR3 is TGTGCCAGCAGTGAAGATGAAGACATCCCCACAGATACGCAGTATTTT.